Listed here are 4 T cell receptor beta chains from one sample, sequenced in a study of response to subunit inactivated influenza vaccine. TCRdb re-called the RT-PCR reads through MiXCR, storing one row per CDR3 protein. The sample records roughly 570,000 distinct CDR3 sequences, 14% being singletons. The specimen was PBMCs from blood, collected approximately 12 days after vaccination. These receptors originate from a man aged 50 to 59 who received an inactivated influenza vaccine.

This clonotype was counted a few times. The CDR3 spells CSAMGQYSGNTIYF. As DNA, the CDR3 is TGCAGTGCTATGGGACAGTACTCTGGAAACACCATATATTTT. The rearrangement links TRBV20-1 to TRBJ1-3, with 7 bases aligning to TRBD1. V was pared by 4 bases and J by 0 bases, with 3 bases of the junction left unmatched. Germline loops: CDR1 DFQATT, CDR2 SNEGSKA (reference sequence). CDR3 length equals 14 residues.

V usage is TRBV7-3 and J usage is TRBJ2-1, with D perhaps TRBD2 (5 bases). With 5 bases removed from V and 9 bases from J, the gap between germline ends came to 23 bases. Germline CDR1 reads SGHTA; CDR2 reads FQGTGA. The CDR3 is 16 residues long. CDR3 protein: CASSPLDSPSGGEQFF. As DNA, the CDR3 is TGTGCCAGCAGCCCTCTGGACTCCCCCTCTGGCGGTGAGCAGTTCTTC.

The rearrangement joins TRBV30 to TRBJ2-1; 10 bases fit TRBD2. The V gene's germline CDR1 is GTSNPN and CDR2 SVGIG (reference sequence). The CDR3 totals 15 residues. Trimming at V came to 3 bases and at J to 6 bases, leaving 8 bases not matched to a gene. CDR3 DNA: TGTGCCTGGAGGAAGAGCGGGGGGGCGGGCAATGAGCAGTTCTTC. This encodes CAWRKSGGAGNEQFF.

This clonotype was observed a few times. V and J are TRBV28 and TRBJ2-5, with a weak D call TRBD2 (6 bases). V lost 6 bases and J 4 bases, leaving 12 bases between the germline ends. This CDR3 is built from 13 residues. CDR1 and CDR2 (germline): MDHEN, SYDVKM. CDR3 residues: CASRETGVETQYF. The CDR3 DNA sequence: TGTGCCAGCAGAGAGACGGGAGTAGAGACCCAGTACTTC.